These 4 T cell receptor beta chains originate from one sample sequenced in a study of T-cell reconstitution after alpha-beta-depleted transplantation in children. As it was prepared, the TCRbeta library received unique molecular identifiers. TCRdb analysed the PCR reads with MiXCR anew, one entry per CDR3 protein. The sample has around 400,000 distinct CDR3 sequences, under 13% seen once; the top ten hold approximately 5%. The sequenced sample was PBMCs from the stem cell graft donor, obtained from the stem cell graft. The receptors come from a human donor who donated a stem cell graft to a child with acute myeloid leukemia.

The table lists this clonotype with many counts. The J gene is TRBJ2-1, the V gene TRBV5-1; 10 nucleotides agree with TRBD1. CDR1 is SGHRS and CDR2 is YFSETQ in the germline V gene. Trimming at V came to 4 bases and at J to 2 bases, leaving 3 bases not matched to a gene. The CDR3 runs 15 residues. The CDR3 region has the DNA TGCGCCAGCAGCCTGACAGGGGGCCCCTACAATGAGCAGTTCTTC. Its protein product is CASSLTGGPYNEQFF.

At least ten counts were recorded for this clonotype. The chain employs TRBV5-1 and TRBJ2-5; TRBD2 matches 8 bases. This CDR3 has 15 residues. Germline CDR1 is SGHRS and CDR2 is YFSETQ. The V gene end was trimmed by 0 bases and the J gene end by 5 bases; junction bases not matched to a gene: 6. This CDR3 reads CASSLVPSGSETQYF. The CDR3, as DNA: TGCGCCAGCAGCTTGGTACCTAGCGGGTCGGAGACCCAGTACTTC. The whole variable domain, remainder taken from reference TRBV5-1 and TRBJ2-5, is KAGVTQTPRYLIKTRGQQVTLSCSPISGHRSVSWYQQTPGQGLQFLFEYFSETQRNKGNFPGRFSGRQFSNSRSEMNVSTLELGDSALYLCASSLVPSGSETQYFGPGTRLLVL.

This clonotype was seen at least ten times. CDR3 protein: CASSLEPGGGGYTF. The CDR3 nucleotides are TGCGCCAGCAGCTTGGAGCCGGGTGGGGGCGGCTACACCTTC. The rearrangement links TRBV5-1 to TRBJ1-2; TRBD1 might be the D (6 bases). Germline lookup yields CDR1 SGHRS and CDR2 YFSETQ. This CDR3 spans 14 amino acids. The V end lost 0 bases, the J end lost 8 bases, and 14 bases lay between the germline ends. Combining the CDR3 with reference TRBV5-1 and TRBJ1-2 gives the whole variable domain KAGVTQTPRYLIKTRGQQVTLSCSPISGHRSVSWYQQTPGQGLQFLFEYFSETQRNKGNFPGRFSGRQFSNSRSEMNVSTLELGDSALYLCASSLEPGGGGYTFGSGTRLTVV.

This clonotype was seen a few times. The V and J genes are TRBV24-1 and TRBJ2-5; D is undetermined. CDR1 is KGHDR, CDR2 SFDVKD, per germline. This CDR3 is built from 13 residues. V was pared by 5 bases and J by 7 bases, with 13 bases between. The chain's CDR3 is CATSGESFGTQYF. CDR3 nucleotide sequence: TGTGCCACCAGTGGTGAAAGTTTTGGGACCCAGTACTTC.